This T cell receptor (beta chain) came from a study of blood T cell repertoires in COVID-19 (TCRdb year 2020). In terms of the full investigation: Samples covering the acute and convalescent phases of COVID-19 were provided by collaborators in the United States, Italy and Spain. Where available, HLA class I and class II types were taken from metadata supplied by the sample provider and were not determined by assay-based typing. Subjects who had been exposed to COVID-19, were actively infected with it, or had recovered from it provided the deeply sampled blood TCRbeta repertoires that made up the dataset. Sample metadata almost always included a de-identified subject ID, COVID-19 status, age in years and sex. A freely available public database, intended as a resource for researchers studying the immune response to SARS-CoV-2, is where the repertoires were released. Samples were obtained from the ongoing ImmuneRACE study (first 160 participants) and from over a thousand subjects provided by 6 global collaborators. The material from the prospective study consisted of cDNA or gDNA derived from T cells, B-cell-depleted T cells, or PBMCs.

Points on this clone: The target of this receptor is not known. No base-level quality is on record; no much larger clone is a single base apart.

Enrolling through a virtual design, the prospective study's participants ranged in age from roughly 18 to 95 years and lived across roughly 23 United States geographic areas. Cohort assignment in the prospective study relied on participant-reported clinical history from a screening survey and a study questionnaire. A participant counted as exposed if, within 2 weeks of entering the study, that participant had been in contact with someone who had a PCR-confirmed or clinician-diagnosed COVID-19 case. Each participant in the prospective study had whole blood, serum and a nasopharyngeal or oropharyngeal swab collected by mobile phlebotomists. Over a 2-month period, participants in the prospective study had the option of providing additional blood draws and questionnaires. Before DNA extraction, prospective study blood samples were shipped either frozen or at room temperature. The V end gives up 4 bases and the J end 5 bases, leaving 8 bases in the junction not matched to a gene. From the germline V gene, CDR1 is SGHTA and CDR2 is FQGNSA. Measured from the cysteine to the phenylalanine, the CDR3 is 16 residues long. The sequence is cut down to CDR3 DNA, 48 bases in frame from base 1.

Paper-wide results and their limitations: The amount of clinical and demographic metadata varied by source and participant and was provided uncurated.

The immunoSEQ Assay, a bias-controlled multiplex PCR, was used to amplify TCRbeta CDR3 regions from genomic DNA. Per the source publication's procedure: Nucleated cell counts per sample were estimated from amplification of reference gene primers within the assay. To quantify the absolute abundance of each unique TCRbeta CDR3 rearrangement, sequence reads were collapsed and filtered. For each sample, productive Simpson clonality was calculated by taking the square root of Simpson's diversity index across productive rearrangements. Imported from immuneACCESS, the table was reduced by TCRdb to in-frame sequences with V and J called. These copies leave out some clones; in studies compared against another copy, an unresolved V gene accounts for under half, and the cause of the remainder is not known. V and J calls and clone size are copied from that table; D and trimming were computed from the DNA. The sample table shows about 300,000 clones, and approximately 81% are seen once. The top ten hold 1.9% of the sample.

Recombination linked TRBV7-2 to TRBJ2-2; TRBD2 fits 9 bases in the junction. Sequencing was done on a sample of PBMCs or T cells enriched from blood (not recorded which). This TCR came from a woman aged 30 to 39 who had been exposed to COVID-19. The sequence in DNA is TGTGCCAGCAGCTCCCGGACTAGCGCGGAGACCGGGGAGCTGTTTTTT. Translated, it reads CASSSRTSAETGELFF.